This T cell receptor beta chain was found in a study of blood T cell repertoires in COVID-19. This CDR3 is built from 15 residues. Germline CDR1 is MNHEY and CDR2 is SMNVEV (reference sequence). Losses at the gene ends were 9 bases for V and 3 bases for J; bases not matched to a gene: 10. Assay: immunoSEQ multiplex PCR; the TCRdb copy retains only in-frame clones and omits some. The top ten clones hold approximately 1.5% of a sample with roughly 240,000 clones, around nine tenths of them seen once. Sequencing input: peripheral blood. This clonotype was sampled from a woman aged 55-69 years who had recovered from COVID-19. The chain couples TRBV27 to TRBJ1-4; 7 nucleotides align to TRBD1. The CDR3 here is CASSGTTGPNEKLFF. CDR3 in DNA: TGTGCCAGTAGTGGCACGACAGGGCCTAATGAAAAACTGTTTTTT.